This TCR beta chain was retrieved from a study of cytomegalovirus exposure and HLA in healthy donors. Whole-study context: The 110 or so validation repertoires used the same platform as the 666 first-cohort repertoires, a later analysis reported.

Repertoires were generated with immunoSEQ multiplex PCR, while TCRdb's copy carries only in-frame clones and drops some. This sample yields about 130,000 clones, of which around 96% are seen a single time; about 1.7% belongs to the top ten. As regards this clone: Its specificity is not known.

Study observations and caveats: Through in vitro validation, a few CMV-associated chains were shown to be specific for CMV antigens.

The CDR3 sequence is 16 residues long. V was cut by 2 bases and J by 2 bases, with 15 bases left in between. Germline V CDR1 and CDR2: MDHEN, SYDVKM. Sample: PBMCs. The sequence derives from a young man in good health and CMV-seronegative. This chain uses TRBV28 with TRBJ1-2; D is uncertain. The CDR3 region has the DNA TGTGCCAGCAGTTTAGTAGTGGCGGCCTCCAACTATGGCTACACCTTC. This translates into CASSLVVAASNYGYTF.